Listed below are T cell receptor beta chains from one sample, sequenced in a study of cytotoxic CD8 clonotypes in ibrutinib-treated CLL. Only in-frame clones appear in the TCRdb table, and some are missing; sequencing was by immunoSEQ multiplex PCR. This repertoire shows more than 15,000 clones, around 67% found once; its top ten account for 15% to 20%. The specimen was PBMCs, collected before ibrutinib treatment. The receptors here all came from a human donor with chronic lymphocytic leukemia. The CDR3 runs from the conserved cysteine through the conserved F or W. A D gene is named only where the DNA matches it firmly. Clone size is given for some rows only: seen once, a few or many times, or a class if the clone is expanded.

j_call	d_call	v_call	clone_size	cdr3_nt	cdr3_aa
TRBJ2-1	NA	TRBV11-3	NA	TGTGCCAGCGTACCGCCGGGGGGCCTAGATTACAATGAGCAGTTCTTC	CASVPPGGLDYNEQFF
TRBJ1-6	NA	TRBV27	NA	TGTGCCAGCAGATCAGACTCCTATAATTCACCCCTCCACTTT	CASRSDSYNSPLHF
TRBJ2-3	NA	TRBV6-5	NA	TGTGCCAGCAGTCCAGAGGGAAATACGCAGTATTTT	CASSPEGNTQYF
TRBJ1-5	TRBD1	TRBV9	few	TGTGCCAGCAGCGTAGCGACAGGGGCCAACCAGCCCCAGCATTTT	CASSVATGANQPQHF
TRBJ1-5	NA	TRBV11-1	NA	TGTGCCAGCAGCTTATCTAGCAATCAGCCCCAGCATTTT	CASSLSSNQPQHF
TRBJ1-4	TRBD1	TRBV11-2	once	TGTGCCAGCAGCCCGGGACAGCTTAATAATGAAAAACTGTTTTTT	CASSPGQLNNEKLFF
TRBJ2-2	NA	TRBV7-2	NA	TGTGCCAGCAGCTTGCGGGGGAACACCGGGGAGCTGTTTTTT	CASSLRGNTGELFF
TRBJ1-6	NA	TRBV6-5	NA	TGTGCCAGCAGTGTACAGGACCGGGTTAATTCACCCCTCCACTTT	CASSVQDRVNSPLHF
TRBJ1-6	NA	TRBV4-2	few	TGTGCCAGCAGCCAACTAACCCAAGGGGGGATCGTAAACTATAATTCACCCCTCCACTTT	CASSQLTQGGIVNYNSPLHF
TRBJ1-1	NA	TRBV6-5	NA	TGTGCCAGCAGTGGGGGACACTGGAACACTGAAGCTTTCTTT	CASSGGHWNTEAFF
TRBJ2-1	NA	TRBV19	once	TGTGCCAGTACTTCCGTTGGGAGCTCCTACAATGAGCAGTTCTTC	CASTSVGSSYNEQFF
TRBJ2-2	TRBD1	TRBV29-1	NA	TGCAGCGCCGAGGGGACAGGGTGGGGCGGGGAGCTGTTTTTT	CSAEGTGWGGELFF
TRBJ2-2	NA	TRBV2	NA	TGTGCCAGCAAACCGACGAACACCGGGGAGCTGTTTTTT	CASKPTNTGELFF
TRBJ2-2	NA	TRBV30	NA	TGTGCCTGGACAGGGGCCGGGGAGCTGTTTTTT	CAWTGAGELFF
TRBJ1-5	NA	TRBV30	few	TGTGCCTGGAGTGTTTCACCGTCCTCTTATAGCAATCAGCCCCAGCATTTT	CAWSVSPSSYSNQPQHF
TRBJ2-7	NA	TRBV7-9	NA	TGTGCCAGCAGCCCCCGCCAGGGGCCCTCCTACGAGCAGTACTTC	CASSPRQGPSYEQYF
TRBJ2-2	NA	TRBV29-1	NA	TGCAGCGCCCAGGGGGGCGTAAGGGACACCGGGGAGCTGTTTTTT	CSAQGGVRDTGELFF
TRBJ1-6	NA	TRBV7-2	NA	TGTGCCAGCAGCTTAGATGGCGGCTCACCCCTCCACTTT	CASSLDGGSPLHF
TRBJ1-1	TRBD1	TRBV5-4	NA	TGTGCCAGCAGCTTGGACAGGGGTCAGGCTTTCTTT	CASSLDRGQAFF
TRBJ1-4	TRBD1	TRBV5-1	NA	TGCGCCAGCAGCAACCACGGGACAGGTGTTAATGAAAAACTGTTTTTT	CASSNHGTGVNEKLFF
TRBJ2-7	TRBD1	TRBV5-6	NA	TGTGCCAGCAGCTTCATTAGGACAGGGCGGGTTGAGGGGTTCGAGCAGTACTTC	CASSFIRTGRVEGFEQYF
TRBJ1-6	TRBD1	TRBV7-9	NA	TGTGCCAGCAGCTACGGACAGGGAAATTCACCCCTCCACTTT	CASSYGQGNSPLHF
TRBJ1-3	TRBD1	TRBV4-1	few	TGCGCCAGCAGTCGAACAGGGGACGCTGGAAACACCATATATTTT	CASSRTGDAGNTIYF
TRBJ2-7	NA	TRBV15	NA	TGTGCCACCAGCAGAGACAGGGTATCCTACGAGCAGTACTTC	CATSRDRVSYEQYF
TRBJ2-1	TRBD1	TRBV7-2	NA	TGTGCCAGCAGCCCCTTAAGGACAGGGGGAAGTCTCAATGAGCAGTTCTTC	CASSPLRTGGSLNEQFF
TRBJ2-7	NA	TRBV7-9	NA	TGTGCCAGCAGCCAAGACGCGGGAATCTACGAGCAGTACTTC	CASSQDAGIYEQYF
TRBJ1-2	NA	TRBV5-4	NA	TGTGCCAGCAGCGGCGGATCTACAAACTCTAACTATGGCTACACCTTC	CASSGGSTNSNYGYTF
TRBJ2-1	TRBD1	TRBV6-4	NA	TGTGCCAGCAGTGATTACAGGGGGCATCAGTTCTTC	CASSDYRGHQFF
TRBJ2-3	NA	TRBV7-9	NA	TGTGCCAGCAGCTTAGAGGGAGAAGATACGCAGTATTTT	CASSLEGEDTQYF
TRBJ1-2	NA	TRBV13	NA	TGTGCCAGCAGCTCTAGGCAAGGGACGGGCAATTTCGGCTACACCTTC	CASSSRQGTGNFGYTF
TRBJ2-5	NA	TRBV4-3	NA	TGCGCCAGCAGCCAAGAATGGCAGGGGTTGGAGACCCAGTACTTC	CASSQEWQGLETQYF
TRBJ2-5	TRBD2	TRBV7-2	NA	TGTGCCAGCAGCTTGGGACTAGCGGGGGGTCAAGAGACCCAGTACTTC	CASSLGLAGGQETQYF
TRBJ2-7	TRBD1	TRBV29-1	NA	TGCAGCGTGCTAAGGGGGCTAGCCTCCTACGAGCAGTACTTC	CSVLRGLASYEQYF
TRBJ2-5	TRBD1	TRBV2	NA	TGTGCCAGCATCGGACAGGGTTTACAAGAGACCCAGTACTTC	CASIGQGLQETQYF
TRBJ1-2	NA	TRBV7-2	NA	TGTGCCAGCAGCTTAGAGGCAGGGCTTAACGGCTACACCTTC	CASSLEAGLNGYTF
TRBJ1-1	NA	TRBV6-1	NA	TGTGCCAGCAGTCAACTAAGTACGAGCACTGAAGCTTTCTTT	CASSQLSTSTEAFF
TRBJ2-6	NA	TRBV12-5	medium-sized	TGTGCTAGTGGGGCCTCTGGGGCCAACGTCCTGACTTTC	CASGASGANVLTF
TRBJ1-1	NA	TRBV28	medium-sized	TGTGCCAGCATGGCAGTAGGAACTGAAGCTTTCTTT	CASMAVGTEAFF
TRBJ2-7	NA	TRBV7-7	NA	TGTGCCAGCAGCTTAATGGAGGGCTACGAGCAGTACTTC	CASSLMEGYEQYF
TRBJ1-2	NA	TRBV28	NA	TGTGCCAGCAGTTTGTGGCGGAGCCATTCCCGGTCCGACACCTTC	CASSLWRSHSRSDTF
TRBJ1-5	NA	TRBV4-2	NA	TGTGCCAGCAGCCAAGTCGGGGCAAATCAGCCCCAGCATTTT	CASSQVGANQPQHF
TRBJ1-1	NA	TRBV11-3	NA	TGTGCCAGCAGCTTAAAAGGGGCTCAAGCTTTCTTT	CASSLKGAQAFF
TRBJ1-1	TRBD1	TRBV6-5	NA	TGTGCCACCAGTGACGGGACAGGGCTCACTGAAGCTTTCTTT	CATSDGTGLTEAFF
TRBJ2-2	NA	TRBV9	NA	TGTGCCAGCAGCCCCCACGCAGGGCCGGACACCGGGGAGCTGTTTTTT	CASSPHAGPDTGELFF
TRBJ1-3	NA	TRBV4-1	few	TGCGCCAGCAGCCAAGGTCGGGAACAACCTGGAAACACCATATATTTT	CASSQGREQPGNTIYF
TRBJ2-7	TRBD1	TRBV4-1	NA	TGCGCCAGCAGTCCAACCGGGACAGGGGCCTACGAGCAGTACTTC	CASSPTGTGAYEQYF
TRBJ2-2	NA	TRBV7-2	few	TGTGCCAGCAGCTTAGGGGGCACCGGGGAGCTGTTTTTT	CASSLGGTGELFF